This T cell receptor beta chain stems from a study of T cells in Graves' hyperthyroidism and ophthalmopathy. About the study: The initial diagnosis was the point when peripheral blood was collected, ahead of any treatment.

This clonotype was observed many times. The antigen remains unidentified. Germline V gene data show CDR1 as LGHDT and CDR2 as YNNKEL (reference sequence). CDR3 length equals 16 residues. The V end was cut by 0 bases, the J end by 8 bases, with 17 bases between. Regarding the study as a whole: Most thyroid clonotypes expanded above 0.001 were also detected in blood.

Amplified TCR beta CDR3 regions derived from RNA transcripts. The study used the HTBI primer set for a first-round RT-PCR of the TCR CDR3. TCRdb called the multiplex PCR reads again in MiXCR, with one record for every CDR3 protein. The table shows around 600,000 distinct CDR3 sequences, with approximately 15% occurring only once. The receptor's source is a woman between 50 and 59 years old with Graves' ophthalmopathy. The sample comprised blood. The rearrangement joins TRBV3-1 to TRBJ2-1; D is undetermined. The CDR3 is CASSQEPHDSGDEQFF. In nucleotides, the CDR3 is TGTGCCAGCAGCCAAGAACCCCACGACTCCGGCGATGAGCAGTTCTTC.